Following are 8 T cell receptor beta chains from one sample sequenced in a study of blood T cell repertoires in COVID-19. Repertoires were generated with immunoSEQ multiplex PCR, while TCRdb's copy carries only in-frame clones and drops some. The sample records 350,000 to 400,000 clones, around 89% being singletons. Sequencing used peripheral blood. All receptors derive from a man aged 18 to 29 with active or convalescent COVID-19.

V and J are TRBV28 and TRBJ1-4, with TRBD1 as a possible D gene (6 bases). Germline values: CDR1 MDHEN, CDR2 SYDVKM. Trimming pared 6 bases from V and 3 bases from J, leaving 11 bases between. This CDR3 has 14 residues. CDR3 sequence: CASRRGTANEKLFF. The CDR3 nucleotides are TGTGCCAGCAGGAGGGGGACGGCTAATGAAAAACTGTTTTTT. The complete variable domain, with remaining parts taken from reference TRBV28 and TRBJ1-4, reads DVKVTQSSRYLVKRTGEKVFLECVQDMDHENMFWYRQDPGLGLRLIYFSYDVKMKEKGDIPEGYSVSREKKERFSLILESASTNQTSMYLCASRRGTANEKLFFGSGTQLSVL.

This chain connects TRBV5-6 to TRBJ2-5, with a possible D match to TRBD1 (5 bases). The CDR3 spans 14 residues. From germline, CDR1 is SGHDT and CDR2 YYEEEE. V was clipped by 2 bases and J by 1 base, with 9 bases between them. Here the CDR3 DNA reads TGTGCCAGCAGCTTCAGACAGTCCCAAGAGACCCAGTACTTC. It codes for CASSFRQSQETQYF.

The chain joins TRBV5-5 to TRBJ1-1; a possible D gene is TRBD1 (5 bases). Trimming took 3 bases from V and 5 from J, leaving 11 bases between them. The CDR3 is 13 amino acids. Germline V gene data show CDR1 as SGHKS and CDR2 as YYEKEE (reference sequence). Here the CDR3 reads CASSSWGVTEAFF. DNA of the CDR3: TGTGCCAGCAGCTCATGGGGCGTGACTGAAGCTTTCTTT.

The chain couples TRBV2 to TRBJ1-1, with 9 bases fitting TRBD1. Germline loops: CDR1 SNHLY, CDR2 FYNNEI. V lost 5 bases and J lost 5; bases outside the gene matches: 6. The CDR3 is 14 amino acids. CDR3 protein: CASSRQGVRTEAFF. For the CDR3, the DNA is TGTGCCAGCAGTCGACAGGGGGTGAGGACTGAAGCTTTCTTT.

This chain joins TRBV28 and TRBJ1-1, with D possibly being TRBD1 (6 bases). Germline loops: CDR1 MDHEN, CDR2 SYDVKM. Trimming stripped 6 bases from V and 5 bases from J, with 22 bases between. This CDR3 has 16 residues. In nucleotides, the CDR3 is TGTGCCAGCAGGCGCCTTAATACAGGGTATGTTACTGAAGCTTTCTTT. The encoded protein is CASRRLNTGYVTEAFF. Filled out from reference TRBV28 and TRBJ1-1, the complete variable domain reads DVKVTQSSRYLVKRTGEKVFLECVQDMDHENMFWYRQDPGLGLRLIYFSYDVKMKEKGDIPEGYSVSREKKERFSLILESASTNQTSMYLCASRRLNTGYVTEAFFGQGTRLTVV.

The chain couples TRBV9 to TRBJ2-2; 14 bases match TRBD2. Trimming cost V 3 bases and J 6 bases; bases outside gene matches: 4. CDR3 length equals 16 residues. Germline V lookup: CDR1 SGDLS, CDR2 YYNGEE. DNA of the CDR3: TGTGCCAGCAGCGCCTCGACTAGCGGGAGGGCCGGGGAGCTGTTTTTT. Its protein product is CASSASTSGRAGELFF.

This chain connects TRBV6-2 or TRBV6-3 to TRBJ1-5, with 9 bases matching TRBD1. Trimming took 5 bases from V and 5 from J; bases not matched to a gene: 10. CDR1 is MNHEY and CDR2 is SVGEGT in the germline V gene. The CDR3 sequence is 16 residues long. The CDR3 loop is CASSNQMRTGDQPQHF. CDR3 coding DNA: TGTGCCAGCAGTAATCAAATGAGGACAGGGGATCAGCCCCAGCATTTT.

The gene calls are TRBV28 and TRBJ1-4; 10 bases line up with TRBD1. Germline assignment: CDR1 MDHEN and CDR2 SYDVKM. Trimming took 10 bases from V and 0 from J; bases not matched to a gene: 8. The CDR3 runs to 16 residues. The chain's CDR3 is CATTGGGWATNEKLFF. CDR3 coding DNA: TGTGCCACGACAGGGGGCGGGTGGGCAACTAATGAAAAACTGTTTTTT.